What follows describes a single TCR beta chain. The data were obtained in a study of technical replicates of blood from a handful of donors. Clones were sequenced by immunoSEQ multiplex PCR, and TCRdb holds only the in-frame ones, with some missing. Of some 74,000 clones listed, about 88% were seen once; the top ten hold 0.41%. The CDR3 totals 19 residues. Trimming removed 0 bases from V and 3 bases from J, with 21 bases in between. From germline, CDR1 is MNHEY and CDR2 SMNVEV (reference sequence). The sequence was collected from a human donor in good health. This chain uses TRBV27 with TRBJ1-5; no clear D gene. Sequenced input: T cells isolated from PBMCs. The chain's CDR3 is CASSLSIGDPMGSNQPQHF. DNA of the CDR3: TGTGCCAGCAGTTTATCGATCGGGGATCCCATGGGGTCCAATCAGCCCCAGCATTTT.